What follows is one T cell receptor (beta chain) and its context. No antigen is known for it. Profiling relied on immunoSEQ multiplex PCR, and the TCRdb table lists in-frame clones only, not all of them. Found here are 96,000 or so clones, roughly nine tenths of them singletons; the top ten hold around 0.18%. This sample was taken from a study of graft-versus-host responses after intestinal transplantation. Study summary: As for transplant type, recipients had multivisceral, liver-intestinal, or isolated intestinal grafts. Every transplant recipient was induced with anti-thymocyte globulin, then maintained on tacrolimus and steroids for roughly 3 years.

Germline CDR1 LGHNA, CDR2 YNFKEQ. The trim removed 3 bases at V and 6 bases at J, leaving 7 bases unmatched. The CDR3 is 16 amino acids. The study, taken as a whole, reports: Recipient-marrow GvH clones were detected, some having first appeared in ileum or blood.

The sample consisted of unstimulated CD4+ T cells sorted from spleen or lymph node cells, taken before intestinal transplant. The TCR was taken from a human donor who received an intestinal transplant. V gene TRBV4-2 combines with J gene TRBJ1-6; 8 bases are shared with TRBD1. The CDR3: CASSQLPGGSNSPLHF. Here the CDR3 DNA reads TGTGCCAGCAGCCAGTTACCAGGGGGCAGTAATTCACCCCTCCACTTT.